This T cell receptor (beta chain) was sequenced during a study of T cell responses to AZD1222 COVID-19 vaccine. Study overall: Pooling of second doses given at about 4 or about 12 weeks was done.

V lost 5 bases and J lost 3, with 14 bases in between. The germline V gene encodes CDR1 MDHEN and CDR2 SYDVKM. This CDR3 comprises 14 residues. Notes on this clone: Its antigen is not identified.

Study-wide points: Repertoire samples came only from after the peak T cell response. It should be noted that donors were predominantly white British and more often female, and clonal diversity was possibly underestimated.

This table comes from immunoSEQ multiplex PCR, and its TCRdb copy is limited to in-frame clones, with some not included. The data contain approximately 100,000 clones, 86% of them seen just once; the ten biggest clones take up around 1.5%. The starting material was peripheral blood, obtained on day 0 of AZD1222 vaccination. This TCR derives from an adult in good health. V is TRBV28 and J is TRBJ2-7, with D perhaps being TRBD1 or TRBD2 (5 bases each). The CDR3 is CASSKTGTHYEQYF. CDR3 coding DNA: TGTGCCAGCAGTAAAACCGGGACCCACTACGAGCAGTACTTC.